This T cell receptor (beta chain) was sequenced for a study of cytomegalovirus exposure and HLA in healthy donors. Study details: Among about 400 genotyped donors, roughly 80% fell in the Caucasian-associated ancestry cluster.

PCR amplification relied on 60 Vbeta primers (plus 13 Jbeta primers). Repertoires were generated with immunoSEQ multiplex PCR, while TCRdb's copy carries only in-frame clones and drops some. The repertoire includes about 130,000 clones, roughly 77% of them detected once, and 5.5% to 7% sits in the top ten. Remarks on this clone: Its antigen is currently unknown.

Overall study findings and caveats: When analyzed later, a missense DCLRE1C variant was found to be linked to TCR beta V- and J-gene trimming. Most of the TCR beta V segments (in an earlier analysis) were productive either about 87% or about 30% of the time.

This clonotype was sampled from a woman aged 35 to 49 in good health and CMV-seropositive. Sequences were obtained from PBMCs.

The CDR3 loop is CASSFGRRGAFPNEQFF. For the CDR3, the DNA is TGTGCCAGCAGCTTTGGGAGGCGGGGGGCCTTCCCCAATGAGCAGTTCTTC. J is TRBJ2-1 and V is TRBV7-9; 8 nucleotides align to TRBD2. V trimming: 3 bases; J trimming: 6 bases; junction bases outside the gene matches: 13. CDR1 SEHNR and CDR2 FQNEAQ come from the germline V gene (reference sequence). The CDR3 length is 17 residues.